This T cell receptor beta chain derives from a study of cytomegalovirus exposure and HLA in healthy donors. Donors consisted of healthy bone marrow donors. In regard to this clone: Its target is not known.

Trimming at V came to 9 bases and at J to 8 bases, leaving 6 bases not matched to a gene. CDR3 length equals 13 residues. Per germline, CDR1 ENHRY and CDR2 SYGVKD. Study-level findings and limits: Beyond CMV serostatus, there was no information to go on about immune exposure. A later analysis showed that HLA-associated TCR beta chains had undergone more clonal expansion than equally common others.

The PCR was carried out with 60 Vbeta primers and 13 Jbeta primers. TCRdb's copy holds only in-frame clones and misses some; the assay was immunoSEQ multiplex PCR. The top ten clones hold approximately 1.5% of a sample with around 150,000 clones, 68% of them seen once. The sequence was obtained from a man aged 50 to 59 in good health and CMV-seronegative. Sequenced material: PBMCs. The chain uses TRBV10-3 and TRBJ1-4, with 10 bases matching TRBD1. CDR3 bases: TGTGCCATTTCGACAGGGGGCGCAGAAAAACTGTTTTTT. Residues: CAISTGGAEKLFF.